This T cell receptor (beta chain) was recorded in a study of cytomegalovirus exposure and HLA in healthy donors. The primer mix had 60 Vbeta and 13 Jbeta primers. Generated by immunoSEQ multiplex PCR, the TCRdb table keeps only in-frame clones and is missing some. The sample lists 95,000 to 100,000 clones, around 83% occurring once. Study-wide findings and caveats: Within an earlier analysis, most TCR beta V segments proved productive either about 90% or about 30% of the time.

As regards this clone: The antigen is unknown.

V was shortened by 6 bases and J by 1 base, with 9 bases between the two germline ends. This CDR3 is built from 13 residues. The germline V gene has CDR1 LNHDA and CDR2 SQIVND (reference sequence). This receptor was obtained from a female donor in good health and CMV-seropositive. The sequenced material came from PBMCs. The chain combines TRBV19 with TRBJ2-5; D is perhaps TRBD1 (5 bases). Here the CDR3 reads CASRGQSQETQYF. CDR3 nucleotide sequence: TGTGCCAGTAGGGGGCAGAGCCAAGAGACCCAGTACTTC.